The rows below give T cell receptor beta chains drawn from one sample of a study of metastatic and nonmetastatic thyroid tumors. TCRdb re-called the PCR reads via MiXCR. The sample yields tens of thousands of clones, 33% seen once. Sequencing used tumor tissue. These TCRs come from a female donor with papillary thyroid cancer or a benign thyroid nodule (not recorded which). Some clones in this sample may be carry-over from other donors' samples. Each CDR3 is given with its conserved first and last residue. The D gene is left open where the match is weak. Only part of the rows carry a size: once, few, many, or a class if the clone is expanded.

.,TRBJ1-1,TRBV18,.,TGTGCCAGCTCACAAGGGGACACTGAAGCTTTCTTT,CASSQGDTEAFF
few,TRBJ1-1,TRBV12-3/TRBV12-4,.,TGTGCCAGCAGTTTAGGGTCTGGGGTGAACACTGAAGCTTTCTTT,CASSLGSGVNTEAFF
few,TRBJ2-7,TRBV12-3/TRBV12-4,TRBD2,TGTGCCAGCAAGGGACTAGCGCGGGAGCAGTACTTC,CASKGLAREQYF
.,TRBJ2-1,TRBV11-1,TRBD2,TGTGCCAGCAGCTTAACGGGGGGTCAATATGAGCAGTTCTTC,CASSLTGGQYEQFF
.,TRBJ1-6,TRBV19,.,TGTGCCAGTAGTATAGTGGCCACTTCACCCCTCCACTTT,CASSIVATSPLHF
once,TRBJ1-2,TRBV20-1,.,TGCAGTGCTCCTGCTCTGGACCGCGAAGATGCCTACACCTTC,CSAPALDREDAYTF
.,TRBJ2-7,TRBV2,.,TGTGCCAGCTCGGGGCGGGACCTGGAGTACTTC,CASSGRDLEYF
many,TRBJ2-1,TRBV28,.,TGTGCCAGCGGAAAGGGGGGTCTTACCTCCTACAATGAGCAGTTCTTC,CASGKGGLTSYNEQFF
.,TRBJ1-1,TRBV2,.,TGTGCCAGCCGACAGGATCAGAACACTGAAGCTTTCTTT,CASRQDQNTEAFF
.,TRBJ1-6,TRBV28,.,TGTGCTAGCAGTTTATTTGGGGCGAAAGGTAATTCACCCCTCCACTTT,CASSLFGAKGNSPLHF
few,TRBJ2-2,TRBV4-2,.,TGTGCCAGCAGCCAATGGGGACCTGCCGCGACTTACACCGGGGAGCTGTTTTTT,CASSQWGPAATYTGELFF
few,TRBJ2-7,TRBV6-6,TRBD2,TGTGCCAGCAGTTACCGCCCGACTAGCGGGAGGGCCGTCGAGCAGTACTTC,CASSYRPTSGRAVEQYF
few,TRBJ2-3,TRBV11-3,.,TGTGCCAGCAGCTTAGATCGACGGGGGCCCACAGATACGCAGTATTTT,CASSLDRRGPTDTQYF
.,TRBJ1-2,TRBV18,.,TGTGCCAGCTCACCAAACTTGAAGGACTATGGCTACACCTTC,CASSPNLKDYGYTF
.,TRBJ2-2,TRBV6-2/TRBV6-3,.,TGTGCCAGCAGTTACGGCAGGGAGAACACCGGGGAGCTGTTTTTT,CASSYGRENTGELFF
.,TRBJ2-3,TRBV3-1,.,TGTGCCAGCAGCCAAGAATTGACAGATACGCAGTATTTT,CASSQELTDTQYF
.,TRBJ2-1,TRBV10-3,TRBD2,TGTGCCATCAGTGAGCAGCGGGACTACAATGAGCAGTTCTTC,CAISEQRDYNEQFF
.,TRBJ2-1,TRBV20-1,TRBD2,TGCAGTGCTCAGAAACGCGGACTAGCTATTAACAATGAGCAGTTCTTC,CSAQKRGLAINNEQFF
.,TRBJ2-1,TRBV4-1,TRBD2,TGCGCCAGCAGCCATATTCTAGCGGGGGGGTACAATGAGCAGTTCTTC,CASSHILAGGYNEQFF
.,TRBJ1-4,TRBV3-1,TRBD1,TGTGCCAGCACCCCAGGGGGTGGAACGGGGAAACTGTTTTTT,CASTPGGGTGKLFF
.,TRBJ1-1,TRBV28,.,TGTGCCAGCTCCCCAGGAGGGGCTTTGAACACTGAAGCTTTCTTT,CASSPGGALNTEAFF
.,TRBJ2-3,TRBV3-1,TRBD2,TGTGCCAGCAGCCAAGGGGCCGGGACTAGTCGGGGTACGCAGTATTTT,CASSQGAGTSRGTQYF
.,TRBJ2-1,TRBV3-1,.,TGTGCCAGCAGCCCCGCGGACAGATCCTACAATGAGCAGTTCTTC,CASSPADRSYNEQFF
.,TRBJ2-2,TRBV30,.,TGTGCCTGGAGTCGGGGGGGACAGACCTCCGGGGAGCTGTTTTTT,CAWSRGGQTSGELFF
few,TRBJ2-1,TRBV27,TRBD1,TGTGCCAGCTGGGGACAGAGGACCTACAATGAGCAGTTCTTC,CASWGQRTYNEQFF
few,TRBJ1-2,TRBV7-8,.,TGTGCCAGCAGTTCCCGTGGCGGGGGGCAGGTTGGCTACACCTTC,CASSSRGGGQVGYTF
.,TRBJ1-2,TRBV7-9,.,TGTGCCAGCAGCCCGACAGCCTCCGCAAGCTATGGCTACACCTTC,CASSPTASASYGYTF
.,TRBJ2-1,TRBV11-2,.,TGTGCCAGCAGCTTAGTATATCGATCCGGGTACAATGAGCAGTTCTTC,CASSLVYRSGYNEQFF
.,TRBJ2-6,TRBV6-1,.,TGTGCCAGCAGTGAATTAAGGTTAGCTGGGGCCAACGTCCTGACTTTC,CASSELRLAGANVLTF
few,TRBJ1-1,TRBV6-6,.,TGTGCCAGCAGTTATAGGCTGAACACTGAAGCTTTCTTT,CASSYRLNTEAFF
.,TRBJ1-2,TRBV6-2/TRBV6-3,.,TGTGCCAGCAGTCGGGACGTTAACTATGGCTACACCTTC,CASSRDVNYGYTF
few,TRBJ1-5,TRBV27,.,TGTGCCAGCAGTTTCCTTGGCAGGGGTCAGCCCCAGCATTTT,CASSFLGRGQPQHF
.,TRBJ1-6,TRBV6-1,.,TGTGCCAGCAGCTGGGACAAGAATTCACCCCTCCACTTT,CASSWDKNSPLHF
.,TRBJ2-7,TRBV15,TRBD2,TGTGCCACCAGCAGAGACAGGACTAGCGCTCACGAGCAGTACTTC,CATSRDRTSAHEQYF
few,TRBJ1-1,TRBV20-1,.,TGCAGTGCTAGACCTAGACAGATCCACCCTGGGGACACTGAAGCTTTCTTT,CSARPRQIHPGDTEAFF
.,TRBJ2-7,TRBV20-1,.,TGCAGTGCTAGAAGGGCTAGCGTTACCTACGAGCAGTACTTC,CSARRASVTYEQYF